This T cell receptor beta chain was sequenced during a study of blood T cell repertoires in COVID-19. Whole-study context: Collection of acute and convalescent COVID-19 samples took place in the United States, Italy and Spain.

Trimming cost V 3 bases and J 5 bases; bases outside gene matches: 11. Germline V lookup: CDR1 SGHTS, CDR2 YDEGEE. There are 17 residues in the CDR3. Living in about two dozen US areas, the participants were between roughly 18 and 90 years of age. Clinical histories supplied by participants themselves formed the basis of cohort assignment. Each recovered donor of Cohort 3 presented with two negative PCRs, clearance, or symptom resolution. Repertoires were generated with immunoSEQ multiplex PCR, while TCRdb's copy carries only in-frame clones and drops some. This sample has just over 300,000 clones, with 89% found just once.

The chain combines TRBV5-8 with TRBJ2-7, with 13 bases that match TRBD2. The TCR sequence derives from a woman aged 40 to 49 who had recovered from COVID-19. Sequenced material: PBMCs or T cells enriched from blood (not recorded which). The CDR3 nucleotides are TGTGCCAGCAGCTCCGGGACTAGCGGGATGTCTAGGAACGAGCAGTACTTC. Protein product: CASSSGTSGMSRNEQYF.